This T cell receptor beta chain emerged from a study of cytomegalovirus exposure and HLA in healthy donors. Study conclusions and caveats: Highly shared sequence variants in one cluster were likely a sequencing artifact.

Regarding this clone: Its antigen remains unidentified.

This CDR3 comprises 11 residues. CDR1 and CDR2 from the germline V gene are MDHEN and SYDVKM. V was shortened by 3 bases and J by 8 bases, with 6 bases between the two germline ends. Both 60 Vbeta primers and 13 Jbeta primers went into the PCR. Per the original data handling: An analysis that came later counted 60 million to 80 million unique TCR beta chains, approximately 12 million shared. TCRdb keeps only in-frame clones here, not all; method: immunoSEQ multiplex PCR. The V and J calls and clone size are taken from that table; D and trimming were inferred from the DNA. Among about 190,000 clones listed, 79% were seen once.

The sample comprised PBMCs. This sequence joins TRBV28 and TRBJ2-3; D is unclear. The sequence was collected from a woman under 30 in good health and CMV-seronegative. CDR3 nucleotide sequence: TGTGCCAGCAGTTTGGGCAGTACGCAGTATTTT. It specifies CASSLGSTQYF.